The clone carrying this T cell receptor (beta chain) was found a few times. The data derive from a study of T cells of healthy individuals. Each CDR3 protein is one row after TCRdb ran MiXCR on the 5' RACE reads. Of 95,000 to 100,000 distinct CDR3 sequences in the sample, 15% to 20% were seen once. This CDR3 spans 15 amino acids. J lost 8 bases, V lost 6 bases, and 12 bases had no gene match. Per the germline V gene, CDR1 is LGHNT and CDR2 is FRNRAP. This TCR was sampled from a human donor in good health. This rearrangement joins TRBV12-5 to TRBJ2-1; 8 bases map to TRBD1. The CDR3 loop reads CASGGGTGSPYEQFF. The CDR3 DNA reads as TGTGCTAGTGGGGGCGGGACAGGCAGTCCCTATGAGCAGTTCTTC.